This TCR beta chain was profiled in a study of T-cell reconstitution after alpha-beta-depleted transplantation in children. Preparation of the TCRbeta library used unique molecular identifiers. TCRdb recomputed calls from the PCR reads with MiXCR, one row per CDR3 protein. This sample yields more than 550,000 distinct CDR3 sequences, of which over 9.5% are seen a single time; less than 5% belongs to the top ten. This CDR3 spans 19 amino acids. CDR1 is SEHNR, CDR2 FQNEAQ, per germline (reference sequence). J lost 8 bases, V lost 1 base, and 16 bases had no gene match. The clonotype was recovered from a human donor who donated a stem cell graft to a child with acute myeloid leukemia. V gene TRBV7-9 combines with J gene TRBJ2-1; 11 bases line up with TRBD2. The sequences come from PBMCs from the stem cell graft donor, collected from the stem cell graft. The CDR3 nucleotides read TGTGCCAGCAGCTTAGTAGAGGGGGAGGCTAGCGGGAGGAGGTATGAGCAGTTCTTC. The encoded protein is CASSLVEGEASGRRYEQFF. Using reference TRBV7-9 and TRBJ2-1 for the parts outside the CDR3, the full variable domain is DTGVSQNPRHKITKRGQNVTFRCDPISEHNRLYWYRQTLGQGPEFLTYFQNEAQLEKSRLLSDRFSAERPKGSFSTLEIQRTEQGDSAMYLCASSLVEGEASGRRYEQFFGPGTRLTVL.